This TCR beta chain was sequenced in a study of blood T cell repertoires in COVID-19. On the study more broadly: Acute and convalescent COVID-19 specimens originated in the United States, Italy and Spain.

Two negative PCRs, clearance, or symptom resolution characterized the recovered Cohort 3 donors. Trimming at V came to 4 bases and at J to 0 bases, leaving 9 bases not matched to a gene. Germline V gene lookup returns CDR1 SGHRS and CDR2 YFSETQ. CDR3 length: 16 amino acids. The assay was immunoSEQ multiplex PCR, and TCRdb's table has in-frame clones only and misses some. The repertoire holds around 200,000 clones, roughly four fifths seen once, with about a tenth in the top ten. This clone was seen only once. The rearrangement links TRBV5-1 to TRBJ1-1; 7 nucleotides match TRBD1. Sequencing input: PBMCs or T cells enriched from blood (not recorded which). The source of this sequence is a man aged 40-50 years who had recovered from COVID-19. The CDR3 loop reads CASSTRPGTVNTEAFF. The CDR3 nucleotides are TGCGCCAGCAGCACACGGCCTGGGACAGTGAACACTGAAGCTTTCTTT.